These 24 T cell receptor beta chains share one sample of origin, sequenced in a study of response to subunit inactivated influenza vaccine. TCRdb re-derived calls from the RT-PCR reads in MiXCR, one entry per CDR3 protein. The sample yields around 600,000 distinct CDR3 sequences, approximately 10% seen once. The sample also formed part of further work on T cells expressing NK-cell markers. That paper states: TCR beta cDNA was generated via 5'RACE template switching incorporating UMIs.

Material: PBMCs from blood, obtained on the day of vaccination. These receptors were taken from a man between 45 and 60 years old who received an inactivated influenza vaccine.

This clonotype was observed a few times. The chain recombines TRBV7-2 with TRBJ2-1, with 13 bases that match TRBD2. The CDR3 sequence is 15 residues long. CDR1 SGHTA and CDR2 FQGNSA come from the germline V gene. The trim removed 5 bases at V and 8 bases at J, leaving 6 bases unmatched. Here the CDR3 reads CASSQGLAGFDEQFF. The DNA of the CDR3 is TGTGCCAGCAGCCAGGGACTAGCGGGATTCGATGAGCAGTTCTTC.

This chain links TRBV12-3 or TRBV12-4 with TRBJ1-2, with a weak D call TRBD1 (6 bases). The CDR3 loop spans 14 amino acids. V was pared by 6 bases and J by 4 bases, with 15 bases between. DNA of the CDR3: TGTGCCAGCAGACCATCCGGGGGCGGCTATGGCTACACCTTC. It is translated as CASRPSGGGYGYTF.

This clonotype was detected a few times. In DNA, the CDR3 is TGTGCCAGCACCCTTGGGAGGGGACCAGGCTTATCGAACACCGGGGAGCTGTTTTTT. Protein sequence: CASTLGRGPGLSNTGELFF. The chain links TRBV5-4 to TRBJ2-2; 7 bases agree with TRBD2. With V trimmed by 6 bases and J by 0 bases, 17 bases remained unmatched. The CDR3 runs to 19 residues. In germline, CDR1 is SGHNT, CDR2 YYREEE (reference sequence).

This clonotype was counted many times. This chain connects TRBV6-5 to TRBJ1-4; no reliable D call. The CDR3 runs to 15 residues. CDR1 MNHEY and CDR2 SVGAGI come from the germline V gene. Trimming pared 0 bases from V and 8 bases from J, leaving 13 bases between. The CDR3 region is CASSYSTARGEKLFF. The CDR3 coding sequence is TGTGCCAGCAGTTACTCGACCGCTAGAGGGGAAAAACTGTTTTTT.

This clonotype came up a few times. The chain joins TRBV12-3 or TRBV12-4 to TRBJ1-6; 7 nucleotides agree with TRBD1. The CDR3 length is 14 residues. The J segment lost 7 bases and the V segment lost 6 bases, leaving 6 bases of the junction unmatched. The CDR3 spells CASRHRDRNSPLHF. The CDR3 DNA follows: TGTGCCAGCAGACACCGGGACAGAAATTCACCCCTCCACTTT.

The V gene is TRBV27, the J gene TRBJ1-2; D remains unclear. The germline gives CDR1 MNHEY, CDR2 SMNVEV (reference sequence). The CDR3 spans 18 residues. Trimming cost V 2 bases and J 5 bases, with 24 bases left between them. The CDR3 nucleotides are TGTGCCAGCAGTTTAACCGGACGGACTACGCTTCTCGGTTATGGCTACACCTTC. This encodes CASSLTGRTTLLGYGYTF.

This clonotype turned up a few times. The genes are TRBV7-2 and TRBJ2-7, with D possibly TRBD2 on 5 matching bases. There are 12 residues in the CDR3. In germline, CDR1 is SGHTA, CDR2 FQGNSA. V lost 5 bases and J 7 bases, leaving 12 bases between the germline ends. CDR3 in amino acids: CASSRAGWEQYF. CDR3 bases: TGTGCCAGCAGCCGGGCGGGTTGGGAGCAGTACTTC.

The V and J genes are TRBV12-3 or TRBV12-4 and TRBJ2-3, with D hard to call. CDR3 length equals 11 residues. Trimming took off 3 bases at V and 10 bases at J, with 8 bases between the two ends. CDR3 protein: CASSLDSSQYF. The CDR3 region has the DNA TGTGCCAGCAGTTTGGATAGTTCGCAGTATTTT.

J is TRBJ2-5 and V is TRBV4-3, with 14 positions matching TRBD2. The CDR3 runs to 17 residues. Germline assignment: CDR1 LGHNA and CDR2 YSLEER. The V segment lost 4 bases and the J segment 4 bases; nucleotides outside the gene matches: 8. The CDR3 spells CASSRGTSGSPGETQYF. The CDR3 DNA sequence: TGCGCCAGCAGCCGAGGGACTAGCGGGAGCCCGGGAGAGACCCAGTACTTC.

In this sample, this clonotype turned up many times. The V and J genes are TRBV2 and TRBJ1-4; 10 bases line up with TRBD1. Germline assignment: CDR1 SNHLY and CDR2 FYNNEI. The V gene end was trimmed by 6 bases and the J gene end by 7 bases; junction bases not matched to a gene: 5. The CDR3 extends over 14 amino acids. CDR3: CASRPGQGVEKLFF. In DNA form, the CDR3 reads TGTGCCAGCAGACCCGGACAGGGGGTTGAAAAACTGTTTTTT.

The chain combines TRBV3-1 with TRBJ2-3; possible D gene TRBD2, 5 bases. Trimming pared 3 bases from V and 11 bases from J, leaving 12 bases between. This CDR3 is 12 amino acids long. Germline values: CDR1 LGHDT, CDR2 YNNKEL (reference sequence). This CDR3 is CASSHQAVGQYF. CDR3 nucleotides: TGTGCCAGCAGCCATCAAGCGGTGGGGCAGTATTTT.

This clonotype was seen more than once but under ten times. This chain connects TRBV5-1 to TRBJ1-1; 11 bases are shared with TRBD1. The germline gives CDR1 SGHRS, CDR2 YFSETQ. CDR3 length: 14 amino acids. V lost 4 bases, J lost 4 bases, and 3 bases stayed unmatched. The CDR3 DNA is TGCGCCAGCAGCACAGGGACAGGGGGCACTGAAGCTTTCTTT. Residues: CASSTGTGGTEAFF.

Ten or more counts support this clonotype. This chain connects TRBV24-1 to TRBJ1-5, with D uncertain. Germline V CDR1 and CDR2: KGHDR, SFDVKD. V was shortened by 3 bases and J by 1 base, with 9 bases between the two germline ends. The CDR3 consists of 15 residues. Here the CDR3 reads CATSDDGPSNQPQHF. CDR3 nucleotides: TGTGCCACCAGTGATGACGGACCGAGCAATCAGCCCCAGCATTTT.

This clonotype was observed a few times. The rearrangement uses TRBV15 and TRBJ2-1; 9 bases line up with TRBD2. V lost 2 bases, J lost 3 bases, and 2 bases stayed unmatched. The CDR3 extends over 15 amino acids. Germline lookup yields CDR1 LNHNV and CDR2 YYDKDF (reference sequence). CDR3 amino acids: CATSRLAGNYNEQFF. The CDR3 region has the DNA TGTGCCACCAGCAGACTAGCGGGAAACTACAATGAGCAGTTCTTC.

This clonotype occurred a few times. V is TRBV9 and J is TRBJ2-1; D gene uncertain. The V and J ends lost 0 bases and 8 bases respectively, with 15 bases between them. CDR3 length: 15 residues. Germline V gene lookup returns CDR1 SGDLS and CDR2 YYNGEE. CDR3: CASSVESLGNYEQFF. For the CDR3, the DNA is TGTGCCAGCAGCGTAGAAAGTTTAGGTAACTATGAGCAGTTCTTC.

The genes are TRBV30 and TRBJ2-1; D unresolved. CDR3 size: 13 residues. Germline values: CDR1 GTSNPN, CDR2 SVGIG (reference sequence). V was trimmed by 0 bases and J by 9 bases, leaving 12 bases between them. The DNA for the CDR3 is TGTGCCTGGAGTGTAGGCAGGTATAGTGAGCAGTTCTTC. This translates into CAWSVGRYSEQFF.

This clonotype was detected only a few times. The rearrangement uses TRBV20-1 and TRBJ2-7, with 9 nucleotides matching TRBD1. With 5 bases clipped from V and 5 bases from J, the junction kept 10 bases outside the gene matches. The CDR3 runs 14 residues. Looked up from germline, CDR1 is DFQATT and CDR2 is SNEGSKA (reference sequence). The CDR3 bases are TGCAGTGCTGGCCGGGGGACAGGGAGGAACGAGCAGTACTTC. It codes for CSAGRGTGRNEQYF.

This clonotype has only a few counts. The chain recombines TRBV9 with TRBJ2-7; 11 bases agree with TRBD2. J was trimmed by 6 bases and V by 4 bases; bases with no gene match: 6. CDR1 is SGDLS, CDR2 YYNGEE, per germline. The CDR3 is made up of 14 amino acids. The CDR3 nucleotides are TGTGCCAGCAGCCCGCTAGCGGGAGGCCCCGAGCAGTACTTC. Its protein product is CASSPLAGGPEQYF. The complete variable domain, with remaining parts taken from reference TRBV9 and TRBJ2-7, reads DSGVTQTPKHLITATGQRVTLRCSPRSGDLSVYWYQQSLDQGLQFLIQYYNGEERAKGNILERFSAQQFPDLHSELNLSSLELGDSALYFCASSPLAGGPEQYFGPGTRLTVT.

The rearrangement uses TRBV29-1 and TRBJ2-1; unclear D gene. The germline V gene has CDR1 SQVTM and CDR2 ANQGSEA. Deletions cut 6 bases from V and 0 bases from J, with 9 bases between. The CDR3 covers 13 residues. The CDR3 nucleotides read TGCAGCGTGCAGGACGACTCCTACAATGAGCAGTTCTTC. Encoded protein: CSVQDDSYNEQFF.

The chain has TRBV6-2 or TRBV6-3 and TRBJ2-5; 8 nucleotides line up with TRBD2. The CDR3 has 15 residues. V shed 4 bases and J 2 bases; nucleotides not matched to a gene: 6. CDR1 is MNHEY and CDR2 is SVGEGT in the germline V gene. CDR3: CASSWSGSYQETQYF. Here the CDR3 DNA reads TGTGCCAGCAGTTGGAGCGGGAGTTATCAAGAGACCCAGTACTTC.

At least ten counts were recorded for this clonotype. The CDR3 sequence is CASSTTGLAEAFF. In DNA, the CDR3 is TGTGCCAGTAGTACGACAGGGTTGGCTGAAGCTTTCTTT. The chain is built from TRBV19 and TRBJ1-1; 7 nucleotides agree with TRBD1. CDR3 size: 13 residues. V was clipped by 4 bases and J by 6 bases; unmatched bases: 5. In germline, CDR1 is LNHDA, CDR2 SQIVND (reference sequence). The variable domain in full, completed from reference TRBV19 and TRBJ1-1, reads DGGITQSPKYLFRKEGQNVTLSCEQNLNHDAMYWYRQDPGQGLRLIYYSQIVNDFQKGDIAEGYSVSREKKESFPLTVTSAQKNPTAFYLCASSTTGLAEAFFGQGTRLTVV.

This clonotype has ten or more counts. The gene calls are TRBV7-2 and TRBJ2-3; TRBD2 matches 11 bases. In germline, CDR1 is SGHTA, CDR2 FQGNSA. This CDR3 spans 15 amino acids. J was trimmed by 3 bases and V by 5 bases; bases with no gene match: 4. The CDR3: CASSPLAGGTDTQYF. CDR3 DNA sequence: TGTGCCAGCAGCCCGTTAGCGGGAGGGACAGATACGCAGTATTTT.

This clonotype has a handful of counts. In DNA form, the CDR3 reads TGCGCCAGCAGCAGGGGACAGGGGAGAACTAATGAAAAACTGTTTTTT. It specifies CASSRGQGRTNEKLFF. This chain uses TRBV5-1 with TRBJ1-4; 10 positions agree with TRBD1. Unmatched junction bases numbered 4, after V lost 4 bases and J lost 1 base. Germline V CDR1 and CDR2: SGHRS, YFSETQ. This CDR3 spans 16 amino acids.

This clonotype was recorded at least ten times. The chain recombines TRBV5-1 with TRBJ2-1; 8 bases align to TRBD2. The CDR3 has 16 amino acids. Trimming removed 4 bases from V and 7 bases from J; junction bases left unmatched: 13. Germline V CDR1 and CDR2: SGHRS, YFSETQ. The CDR3 loop is CASSAQIGGARNEQFF. In nucleotides, the CDR3 is TGCGCCAGCAGCGCCCAGATCGGGGGGGCACGAAATGAGCAGTTCTTC. The whole variable domain, filled in from reference TRBV5-1 and TRBJ2-1, reads KAGVTQTPRYLIKTRGQQVTLSCSPISGHRSVSWYQQTPGQGLQFLFEYFSETQRNKGNFPGRFSGRQFSNSRSEMNVSTLELGDSALYLCASSAQIGGARNEQFFGPGTRLTVL.